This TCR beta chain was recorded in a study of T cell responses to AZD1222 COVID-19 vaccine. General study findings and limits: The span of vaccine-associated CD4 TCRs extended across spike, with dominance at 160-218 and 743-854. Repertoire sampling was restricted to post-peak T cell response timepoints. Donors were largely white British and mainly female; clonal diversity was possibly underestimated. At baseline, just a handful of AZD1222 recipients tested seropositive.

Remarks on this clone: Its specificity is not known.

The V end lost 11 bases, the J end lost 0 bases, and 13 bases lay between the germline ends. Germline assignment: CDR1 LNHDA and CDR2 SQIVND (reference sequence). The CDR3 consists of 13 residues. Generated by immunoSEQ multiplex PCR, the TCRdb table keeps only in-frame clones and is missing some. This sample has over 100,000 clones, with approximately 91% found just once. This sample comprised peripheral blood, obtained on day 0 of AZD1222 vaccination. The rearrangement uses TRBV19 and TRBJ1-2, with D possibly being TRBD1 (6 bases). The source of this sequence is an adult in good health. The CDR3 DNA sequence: TGTGCCGTCCGTCAGGGGACTAACTATGGCTACACCTTC. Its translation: CAVRQGTNYGYTF. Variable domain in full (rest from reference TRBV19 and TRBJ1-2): DGGITQSPKYLFRKEGQNVTLSCEQNLNHDAMYWYRQDPGQGLRLIYYSQIVNDFQKGDIAEGYSVSREKKESFPLTVTSAQKNPTAFYLCAVRQGTNYGYTFGSGTRLTVV.